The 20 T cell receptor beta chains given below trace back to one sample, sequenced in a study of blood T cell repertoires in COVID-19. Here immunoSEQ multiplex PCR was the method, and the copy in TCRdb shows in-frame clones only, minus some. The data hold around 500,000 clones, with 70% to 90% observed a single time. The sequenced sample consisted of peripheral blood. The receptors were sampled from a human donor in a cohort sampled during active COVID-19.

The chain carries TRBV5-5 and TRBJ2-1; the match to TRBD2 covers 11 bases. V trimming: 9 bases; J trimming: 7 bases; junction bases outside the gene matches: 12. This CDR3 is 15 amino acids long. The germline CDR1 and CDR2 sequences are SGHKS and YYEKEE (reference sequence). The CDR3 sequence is CATTLGGTSGNEQFF. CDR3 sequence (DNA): TGTGCCACCACATTGGGGGGGACTAGCGGAAATGAGCAGTTCTTC.

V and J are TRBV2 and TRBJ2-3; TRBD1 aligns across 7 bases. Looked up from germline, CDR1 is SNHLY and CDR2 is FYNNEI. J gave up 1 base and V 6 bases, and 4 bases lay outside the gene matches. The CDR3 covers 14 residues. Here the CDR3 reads CASRGTVRTDTQYF. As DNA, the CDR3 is TGTGCCAGCAGAGGGACAGTACGCACAGATACGCAGTATTTT.

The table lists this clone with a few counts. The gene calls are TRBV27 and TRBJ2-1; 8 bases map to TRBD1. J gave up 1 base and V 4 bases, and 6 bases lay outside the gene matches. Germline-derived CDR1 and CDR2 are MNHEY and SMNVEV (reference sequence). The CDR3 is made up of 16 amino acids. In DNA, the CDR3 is TGTGCCAGCAGTTCTAGGACAGGGTCGTCCTACAATGAGCAGTTCTTC. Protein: CASSSRTGSSYNEQFF.

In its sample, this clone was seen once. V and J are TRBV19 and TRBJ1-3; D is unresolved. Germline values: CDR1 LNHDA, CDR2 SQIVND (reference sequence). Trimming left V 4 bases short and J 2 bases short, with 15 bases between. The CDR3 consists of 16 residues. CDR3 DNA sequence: TGTGCCAGTAGTAGTGTAGGGAGGAAAACTGGAAACACCATATATTTT. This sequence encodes CASSSVGRKTGNTIYF.

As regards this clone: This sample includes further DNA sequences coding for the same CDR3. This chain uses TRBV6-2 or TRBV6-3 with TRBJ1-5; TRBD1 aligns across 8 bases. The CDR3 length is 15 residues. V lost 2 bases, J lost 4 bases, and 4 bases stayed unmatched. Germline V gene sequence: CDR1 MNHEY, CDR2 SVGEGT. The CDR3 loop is CASSYGQGWNQPQHF. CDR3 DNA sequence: TGTGCCAGCAGTTACGGACAGGGCTGGAATCAGCCCCAGCATTTT.

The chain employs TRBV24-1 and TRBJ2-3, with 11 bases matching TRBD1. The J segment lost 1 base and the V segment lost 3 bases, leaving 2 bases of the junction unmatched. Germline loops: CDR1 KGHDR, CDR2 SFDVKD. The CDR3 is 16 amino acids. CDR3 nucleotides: TGTGCCACCAGTGATGGGGACAGGGGGGGCACAGATACGCAGTATTTT. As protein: CATSDGDRGGTDTQYF.

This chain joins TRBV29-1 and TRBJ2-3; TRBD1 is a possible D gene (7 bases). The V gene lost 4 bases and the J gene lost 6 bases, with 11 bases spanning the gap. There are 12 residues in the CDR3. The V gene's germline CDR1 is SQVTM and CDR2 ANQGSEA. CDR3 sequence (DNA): TGCAGCGTTGGACAGGGAGGCGATACGCAGTATTTT. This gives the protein CSVGQGGDTQYF.

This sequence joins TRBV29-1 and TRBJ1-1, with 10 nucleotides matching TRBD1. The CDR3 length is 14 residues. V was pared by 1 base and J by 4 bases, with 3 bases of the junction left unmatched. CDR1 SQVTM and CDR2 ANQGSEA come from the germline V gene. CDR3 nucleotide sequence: TGCAGCGTTGAAGGGGGACAGGGGAGCACTGAAGCTTTCTTT. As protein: CSVEGGQGSTEAFF.

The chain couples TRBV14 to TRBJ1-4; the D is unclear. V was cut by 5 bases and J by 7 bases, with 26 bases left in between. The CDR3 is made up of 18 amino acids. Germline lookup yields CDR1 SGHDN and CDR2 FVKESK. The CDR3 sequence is CASSYSPVWQEGIEKLFF. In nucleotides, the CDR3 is TGTGCCAGCAGCTACAGCCCAGTTTGGCAGGAGGGTATTGAAAAACTGTTTTTT.

CDR3 sequence: CASKLGRASYEQYF. Written as DNA, the CDR3 is TGTGCCAGCAAACTTGGCAGGGCCTCCTACGAGCAGTACTTC. The chain links TRBV13 to TRBJ2-7; tentatively, D is TRBD1 (5 bases). V lost 7 bases and J 0 bases, leaving 13 bases between the germline ends. Germline loops: CDR1 PRHDT, CDR2 FYEKMQ (reference sequence). This CDR3 spans 14 amino acids.

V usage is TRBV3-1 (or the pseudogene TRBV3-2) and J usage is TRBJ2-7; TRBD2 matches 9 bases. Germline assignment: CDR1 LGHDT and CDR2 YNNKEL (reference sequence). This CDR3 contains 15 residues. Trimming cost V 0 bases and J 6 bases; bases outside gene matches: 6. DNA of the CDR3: TGTGCCAGCAGCCAAGATTTAGCGGGAGATCGCGAGCAGTACTTC. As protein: CASSQDLAGDREQYF.

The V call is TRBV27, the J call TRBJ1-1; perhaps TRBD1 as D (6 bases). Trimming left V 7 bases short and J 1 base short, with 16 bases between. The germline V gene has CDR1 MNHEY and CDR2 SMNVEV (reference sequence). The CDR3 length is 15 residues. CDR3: CASTPTDSKNTEAFF. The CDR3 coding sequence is TGTGCCAGCACCCCGACGGACAGCAAGAACACTGAAGCTTTCTTT.

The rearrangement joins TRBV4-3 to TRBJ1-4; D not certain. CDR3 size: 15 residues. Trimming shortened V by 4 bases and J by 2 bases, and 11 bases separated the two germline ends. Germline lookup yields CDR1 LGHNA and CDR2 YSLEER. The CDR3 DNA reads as TGCGCCAGCAGCCGAGAGTATGCGACTAATGAAAAACTGTTTTTT. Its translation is CASSREYATNEKLFF.

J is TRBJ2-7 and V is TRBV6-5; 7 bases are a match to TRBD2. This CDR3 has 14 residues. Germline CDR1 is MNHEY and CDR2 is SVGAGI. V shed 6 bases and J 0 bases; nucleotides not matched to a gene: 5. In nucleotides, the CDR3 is TGTGCCAGCAGGAGCGGGGTGAGCTCCTACGAGCAGTACTTC. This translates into CASRSGVSSYEQYF.

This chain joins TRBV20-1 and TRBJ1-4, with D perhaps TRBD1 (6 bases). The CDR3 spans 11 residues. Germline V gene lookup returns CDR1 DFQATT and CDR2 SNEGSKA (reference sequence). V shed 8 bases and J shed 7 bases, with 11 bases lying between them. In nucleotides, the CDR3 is TGCAGTTCGGGAGGGGGTGAAAAACTGTTTTTT. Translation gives CSSGGGEKLFF.

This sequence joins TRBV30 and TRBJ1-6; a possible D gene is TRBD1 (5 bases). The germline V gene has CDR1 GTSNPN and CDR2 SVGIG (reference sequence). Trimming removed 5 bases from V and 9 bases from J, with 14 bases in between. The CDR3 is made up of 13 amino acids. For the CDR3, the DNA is TGTGCCTGGGAGAGGCAGGGTGGTTCACCCCTCCACTTT. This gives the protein CAWERQGGSPLHF.

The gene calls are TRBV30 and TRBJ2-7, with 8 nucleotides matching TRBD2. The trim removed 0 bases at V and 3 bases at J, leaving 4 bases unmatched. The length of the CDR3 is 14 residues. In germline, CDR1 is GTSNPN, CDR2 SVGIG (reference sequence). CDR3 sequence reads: CAWSVSGSYYEQYF. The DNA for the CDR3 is TGTGCCTGGAGTGTAAGCGGGAGCTACTACGAGCAGTACTTC. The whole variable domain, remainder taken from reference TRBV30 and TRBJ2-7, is SQTIHQWPATLVQPVGSPLSLECTVEGTSNPNLYWYRQAAGRGLQLLFYSVGIGQISSEVPQNLSASRPQDRQFILSSKKLLLSDSGFYLCAWSVSGSYYEQYFGPGTRLTVT.

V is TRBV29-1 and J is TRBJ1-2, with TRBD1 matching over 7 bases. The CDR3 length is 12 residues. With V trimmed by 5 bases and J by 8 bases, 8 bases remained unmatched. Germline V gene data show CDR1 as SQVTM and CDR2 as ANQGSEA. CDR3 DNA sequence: TGCAGCGTTTGGACAGGCGTATACGGCTACACCTTC. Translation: CSVWTGVYGYTF. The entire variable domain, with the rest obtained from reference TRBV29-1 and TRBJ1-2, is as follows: SAVISQKPSRDICQRGTSLTIQCQVDSQVTMMFWYRQQPGQSLTLIATANQGSEATYESGFVIDKFPISRPNLTFSTLTVSNMSPEDSSIYLCSVWTGVYGYTFGSGTRLTVV.

The DNA for the CDR3 is TGTGCCAGTAGTATCAACGGGGAGAATTCACCCCTCCACTTT. Protein product: CASSINGENSPLHF. The J gene is TRBJ1-6, the V gene TRBV19; D unclear. The ends were cut back, 3 bases at V and 7 bases at J, with 10 bases in the middle. Germline CDR1 is LNHDA and CDR2 is SQIVND (reference sequence). The length of the CDR3 is 14 residues.

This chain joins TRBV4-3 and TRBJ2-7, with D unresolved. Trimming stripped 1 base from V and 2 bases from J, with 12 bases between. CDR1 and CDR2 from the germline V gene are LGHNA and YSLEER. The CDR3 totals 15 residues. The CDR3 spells CASSQGLSPPYEQYF. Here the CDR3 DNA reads TGCGCCAGCAGCCAAGGACTTTCTCCCCCCTACGAGCAGTACTTC.